This T cell receptor (beta chain) emerged from a study of T-cell memory formation after mild COVID-19. Study-level information: The study found TCR clusters largely donor specific.

This clonotype was seen a few times. Its antigen remains unidentified. General study points: Among CD4+ contracting clones, most were CM and EM, and CD8+ ones EMRA. Later expanders leaned toward CD4+, whereas clones contracting from day 15 to 85 were balanced CD4/CD8. Pre-infection memory showed some responding clones, and this suggested that cross-reactive memory joined.

TCRdb itself ran the 5' RACE reads through MiXCR, one entry per CDR3 protein. In the table there are around 33,000 distinct CDR3 sequences, around a fifth of which are singletons. The specimen sequenced was PBMCs or a T cell subset sorted from them (not recorded which). This receptor was obtained from an adult who had mild COVID-19 (a few samples of this study predate the infection). Cell type and time point are not known.

This chain's CDR3 is CATSEPIDTGELFF. Here the CDR3 DNA reads TGTGCCACCAGTGAACCTATTGACACCGGGGAGCTGTTTTTT. This chain links TRBV24-1 with TRBJ2-2; no clear D. CDR1 is KGHDR, CDR2 SFDVKD, per germline. Trimming stripped 4 bases from V and 3 bases from J, with 8 bases between. CDR3 length equals 14 residues.